A selection of T cell receptor beta chains follows, all from one sample in a study of cytomegalovirus exposure and HLA in healthy donors. The assay was immunoSEQ multiplex PCR, and TCRdb's table has in-frame clones only and misses some. The data contain about 140,000 clones, roughly 80% of them singletons. Sequences were obtained from PBMCs. These receptor sequences come from a man aged 40-50 years in good health and CMV-seronegative. Each CDR3 is given with its conserved first and last residue. Fields, in order: V gene, J gene, CDR3 length, CDR3 protein.

TRBV15	TRBJ2-1	11	CATSTYNEQFF
TRBV6-6	TRBJ2-7	13	CASRGQLEYEQYF
TRBV2	TRBJ2-1	13	CASRFYQTGEQFF
TRBV5-4	TRBJ1-6	16	CASSFRTGPSDSPLHF
TRBV2	TRBJ1-5	17	CASRPGTGGWSNQPQHF
TRBV10-3	TRBJ1-6	14	CAISEPRVSSPLHF
TRBV6-5	TRBJ1-5	14	CASSYQGRGQPQHF
TRBV5-1	TRBJ2-1	14	CASSWGGENNEQFF
TRBV7-3	TRBJ1-6	15	CASSLRGMPNSPLHF
TRBV11-2	TRBJ1-2	15	CASSPIQGQAYGYTF
TRBV28	TRBJ1-5	14	CASRLGQGAQPQHF
TRBV15	TRBJ1-5	15	CATSRGGTGDAAQHF
TRBV7-6	TRBJ1-1	18	CASSLEPDLTGWNTEAFF
TRBV7-8	TRBJ2-1	14	CASSQGRGYGEQFF
TRBV6-5	TRBJ2-1	16	CASSYTGISSYNEQFF
TRBV7-2	TRBJ1-1	15	CASSLEVGRGIEAFF
TRBV18	TRBJ1-1	15	CASSPPGHLNTEAFF
TRBV10-1	TRBJ2-4	13	CASSENLEDIQYF
TRBV7-3	TRBJ2-2	17	CASHGGLAGGSTGELFF
TRBV6-6	TRBJ1-1	15	CASRNRQGTNTEAFF
TRBV15	TRBJ2-5	14	CATSRDRAQETQYF
TRBV2	TRBJ1-1	15	CASSEGTGGTAEAFF
TRBV6-1	TRBJ2-1	15	CAAQTGRLGGNEQFF
TRBV6-1	TRBJ1-2	13	CASSVGSYYGYTF
TRBV10-3	TRBJ2-7	13	CAISESMVREQYF
TRBV5-1	TRBJ2-1	17	CASSLGLAGDFYNEQFF
TRBV27	TRBJ2-5	14	CASSLLGQGETQYF
TRBV18	TRBJ1-6	13	CASSSREDSPLHF
TRBV19	TRBJ1-1	15	CATRGSGATMAVSFF
TRBV5-4	TRBJ1-1	16	CASSRASGTGGTEAFF
TRBV5-1	TRBJ1-3	14	CASSLTGSGNTIYF
TRBV4-3	TRBJ1-2	15	CASSQDRSGGGGYTF
TRBV6-1	TRBJ1-4	14	CASSAGGTNEKLFF
TRBV29-1	TRBJ2-3	13	CSVDGGYTDTQYF